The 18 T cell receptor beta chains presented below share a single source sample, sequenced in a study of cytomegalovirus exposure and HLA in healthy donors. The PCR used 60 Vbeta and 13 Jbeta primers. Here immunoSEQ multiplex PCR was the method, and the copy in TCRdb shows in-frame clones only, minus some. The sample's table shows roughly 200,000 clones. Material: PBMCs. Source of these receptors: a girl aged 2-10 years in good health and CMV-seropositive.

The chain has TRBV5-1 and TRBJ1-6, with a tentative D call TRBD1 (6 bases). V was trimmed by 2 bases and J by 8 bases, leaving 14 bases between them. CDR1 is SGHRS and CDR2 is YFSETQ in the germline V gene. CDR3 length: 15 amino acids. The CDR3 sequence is CASSFLSGVDSPLHF. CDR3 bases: TGCGCCAGCAGCTTTCTCTCAGGGGTGGATTCACCCCTCCACTTT.

Here the CDR3 reads CASSVEISSYEQYF. The DNA of the CDR3 is TGTGCCAGCAGCGTAGAGATTAGTAGCTACGAGCAGTACTTC. V usage is TRBV9 and J usage is TRBJ2-7; D remains ambiguous. Germline assignment: CDR1 SGDLS and CDR2 YYNGEE. V lost 0 bases to trimming and J lost 3 bases, with 10 bases between them. CDR3 size: 14 residues.

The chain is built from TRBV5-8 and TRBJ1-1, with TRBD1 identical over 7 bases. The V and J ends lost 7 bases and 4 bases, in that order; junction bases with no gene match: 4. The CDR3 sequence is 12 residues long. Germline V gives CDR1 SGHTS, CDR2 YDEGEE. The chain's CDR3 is CASDRVSTEAFF. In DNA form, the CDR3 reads TGTGCCAGCGACAGGGTGAGCACTGAAGCTTTCTTT.

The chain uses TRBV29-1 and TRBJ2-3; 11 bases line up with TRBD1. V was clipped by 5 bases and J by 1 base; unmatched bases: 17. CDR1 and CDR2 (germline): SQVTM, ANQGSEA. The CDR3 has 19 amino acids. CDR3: CSVQPRVTGGQGGTDTQYF. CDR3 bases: TGCAGCGTTCAACCCAGGGTCACAGGGGGACAGGGGGGCACAGATACGCAGTATTTT.

CDR3 nucleotides: TGTGCCAGCTCACCCTCCCCAACACAGAGCCGAACTGGAAAACTGTTTTTT. Its translation: CASSPSPTQSRTGKLFF. The V gene is TRBV18, the J gene TRBJ1-4; D remains ambiguous. The germline V and J ends were trimmed by 3 bases and 10 bases, with 24 bases remaining between them. This CDR3 comprises 17 residues. CDR1 KGHSH and CDR2 LQKENI come from the germline V gene.

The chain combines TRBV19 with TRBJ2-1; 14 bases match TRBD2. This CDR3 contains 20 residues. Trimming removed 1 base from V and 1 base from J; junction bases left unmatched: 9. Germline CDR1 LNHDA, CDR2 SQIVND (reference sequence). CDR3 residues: CASSIGGGRLAGGSYNEQFF. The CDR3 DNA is TGTGCCAGTAGTATAGGGGGGGGCCGACTAGCGGGAGGGTCCTACAATGAGCAGTTCTTC.

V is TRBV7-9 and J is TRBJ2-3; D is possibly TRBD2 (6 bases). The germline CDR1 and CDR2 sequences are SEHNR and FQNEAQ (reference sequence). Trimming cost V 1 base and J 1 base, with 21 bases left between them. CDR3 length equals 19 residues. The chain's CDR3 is CASSLVEWGGRGGTDTQYF. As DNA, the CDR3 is TGTGCCAGCAGCTTAGTGGAGTGGGGAGGAAGAGGTGGCACAGATACGCAGTATTTT.

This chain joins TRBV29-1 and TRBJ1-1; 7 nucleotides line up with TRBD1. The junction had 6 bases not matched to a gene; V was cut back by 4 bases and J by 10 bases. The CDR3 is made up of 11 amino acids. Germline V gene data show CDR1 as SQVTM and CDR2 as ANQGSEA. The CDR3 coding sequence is TGCAGCGTTGGTTACAGGGGCGCAGCTTTCTTT. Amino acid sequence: CSVGYRGAAFF.

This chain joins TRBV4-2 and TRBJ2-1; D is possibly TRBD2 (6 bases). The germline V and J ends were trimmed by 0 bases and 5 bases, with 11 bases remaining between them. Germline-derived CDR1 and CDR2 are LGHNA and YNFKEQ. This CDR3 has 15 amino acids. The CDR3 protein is CASSQDREPNNEQFF. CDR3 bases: TGTGCCAGCAGCCAAGATCGGGAGCCTAACAATGAGCAGTTCTTC.

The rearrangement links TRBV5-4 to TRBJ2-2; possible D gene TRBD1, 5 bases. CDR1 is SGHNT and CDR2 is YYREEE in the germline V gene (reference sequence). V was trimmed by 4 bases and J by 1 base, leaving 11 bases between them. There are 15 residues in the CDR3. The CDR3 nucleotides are TGTGCCAGCAGCCTAGGACACAAGAACACCGGGGAGCTGTTTTTT. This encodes CASSLGHKNTGELFF.

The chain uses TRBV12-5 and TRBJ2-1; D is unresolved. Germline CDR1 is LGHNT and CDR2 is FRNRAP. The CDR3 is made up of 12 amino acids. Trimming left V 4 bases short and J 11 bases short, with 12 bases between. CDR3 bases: TGTGCTAGTGGTTCCGCTCGTCTACAGCAGTTCTTC. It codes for CASGSARLQQFF. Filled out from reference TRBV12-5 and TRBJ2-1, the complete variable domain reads DARVTQTPRHKVTEMGQEVTMRCQPILGHNTVFWYRQTMMQGLELLAYFRNRAPLDDSGMPKDRFSAEMPDATLATLKIQPSEPRDSAVYFCASGSARLQQFFGPGTRLTVL.

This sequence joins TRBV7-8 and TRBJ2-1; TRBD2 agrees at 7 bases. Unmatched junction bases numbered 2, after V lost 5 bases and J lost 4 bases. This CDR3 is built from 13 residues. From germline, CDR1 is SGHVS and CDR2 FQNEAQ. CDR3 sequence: CASSGRGYNEQFF. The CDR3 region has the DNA TGTGCCAGCAGCGGGAGGGGATACAATGAGCAGTTCTTC.

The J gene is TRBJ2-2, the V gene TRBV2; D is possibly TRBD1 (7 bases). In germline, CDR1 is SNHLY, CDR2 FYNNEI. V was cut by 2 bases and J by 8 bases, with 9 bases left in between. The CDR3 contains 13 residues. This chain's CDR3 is CASSEQGGGELFF. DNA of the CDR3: TGTGCCAGCAGTGAACAGGGGGGAGGGGAGCTGTTTTTT.

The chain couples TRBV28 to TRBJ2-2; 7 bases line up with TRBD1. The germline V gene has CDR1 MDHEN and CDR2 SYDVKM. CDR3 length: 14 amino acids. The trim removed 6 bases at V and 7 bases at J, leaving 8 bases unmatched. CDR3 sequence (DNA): TGTGCCAGCAGCTCCGGACAGGTCAACGGGGAGCTGTTTTTT. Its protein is CASSSGQVNGELFF.

The CDR3 DNA sequence: TGTGCCAGCTCACCCAAGACAGGGACTAATGAAAAACTGTTTTTT. Its protein product is CASSPKTGTNEKLFF. The chain joins TRBV18 to TRBJ1-4; 7 bases match TRBD1. This CDR3 is 15 amino acids long. Losses at the gene ends were 3 bases for V and 2 bases for J; bases not matched to a gene: 3. Germline-derived CDR1 and CDR2 are KGHSH and LQKENI.

CDR3 bases: TGCGCCAGCAGCTTGGTCGTAGCGGGAGTCTACAATGAGCAGTTCTTC. Encoded protein: CASSLVVAGVYNEQFF. V gene TRBV5-1 combines with J gene TRBJ2-1; 9 bases align to TRBD2. From germline, CDR1 is SGHRS and CDR2 YFSETQ. The V gene end was trimmed by 0 bases and the J gene end by 3 bases; junction bases not matched to a gene: 4. The CDR3 loop spans 16 amino acids. Full variable domain (remainder filled in from reference TRBV5-1 and TRBJ2-1): KAGVTQTPRYLIKTRGQQVTLSCSPISGHRSVSWYQQTPGQGLQFLFEYFSETQRNKGNFPGRFSGRQFSNSRSEMNVSTLELGDSALYLCASSLVVAGVYNEQFFGPGTRLTVL.

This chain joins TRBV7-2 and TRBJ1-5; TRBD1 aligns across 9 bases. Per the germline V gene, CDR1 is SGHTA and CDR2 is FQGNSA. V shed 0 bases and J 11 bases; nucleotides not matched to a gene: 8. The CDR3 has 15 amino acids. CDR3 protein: CASSLARTGERAQHF. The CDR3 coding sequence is TGTGCCAGCAGCTTAGCCCGGACAGGGGAAAGGGCCCAGCATTTT.

Here the CDR3 reads CASTQGASNSPLHF. As DNA, the CDR3 is TGCGCCAGCACCCAGGGGGCCAGTAATTCACCCCTCCACTTT. The chain couples TRBV4-1 to TRBJ1-6, with TRBD1 matching over 8 bases. There are 14 residues in the CDR3. Trimming at V came to 7 bases and at J to 6 bases, leaving 5 bases not matched to a gene. Per the germline V gene, CDR1 is MGHRA and CDR2 is YSYEKL.